This T cell receptor (beta chain) was retrieved from a study of T cell responses to AZD1222 COVID-19 vaccine. Study-level background: Second-dose recipients at about 4 or about 12 weeks were treated as one pooled group. General study results and limits: White British ancestry dominated among donors, who included more females, and clonal diversity was possibly underestimated.

Turning to this clone: Its target is not known.

Per the germline V gene, CDR1 is MGHRA and CDR2 is YSYEKL. This CDR3 is built from 13 residues. Trimming shortened V by 2 bases and J by 8 bases, and 9 bases separated the two germline ends. Here immunoSEQ multiplex PCR was the method, and the copy in TCRdb shows in-frame clones only, minus some. Here the sample spans fewer than 100,000 clones, roughly 89% being singletons. This chain links TRBV4-1 with TRBJ1-4; D gene uncertain. The starting material was peripheral blood, obtained on day 0 of AZD1222 vaccination. The receptor was isolated from an adult in good health. As DNA, the CDR3 is TGCGCCAGCAGCCAATGGCAGCGGGAAAAACTGTTTTTT. Protein: CASSQWQREKLFF.